This T cell receptor beta chain is from a study of cytomegalovirus exposure and HLA in healthy donors. The PCR had 60 Vbeta and 13 Jbeta primers. TCRdb keeps only in-frame clones here, not all; method: immunoSEQ multiplex PCR. The profile shows 120,000 or so clones, about three quarters of them singletons. Whole-study results and caveats: Researchers reported from a later analysis that most CMV-associated TCR beta chains appeared HLA-restricted. A later analysis showed HLA-associated TCR beta chains outstripping equally common others in clonal expansion.

Concerning this clone: The target antigen is unknown.

V gave up 0 bases and J gave up 4 bases, with 9 bases separating them. Germline values: CDR1 SNHLY, CDR2 FYNNEI. This CDR3 has 14 residues. The sequence derives from a man younger than 40 in good health and CMV-seronegative. The sample comprised PBMCs. The V and J genes are TRBV2 and TRBJ1-2, with a possible D match to TRBD1 (5 bases). CDR3 protein: CASSEARRGYGYTF. In DNA form, the CDR3 reads TGTGCCAGCAGTGAAGCGAGGAGGGGCTATGGCTACACCTTC.